This TCR beta chain appears in the sequencing data of a study of shared clonotypes between healthy human individuals (dated by TCRdb to the early 2020s). For context, the study as a whole: Three men and a couple of women, aged 18 to 49 years, made up the cohort. Leukapheresis yielded between about 0.85 and 10 billion PBMCs per donor. Different laboratories and diverse techniques were used to prepare libraries and sequence TCR repertoires, to increase sequencing depth and limit assay-specific biases. To estimate repertoire size and how much clonotype sharing occurs between individuals, the study deeply sequenced the blood TCR repertoires of 5 or 6 healthy adults. Per donor, three plates each were used for CD4 naive and CD4 memory, two for CD8 naive, and one for CD8 memory.

A word on this clone: This receptor's antigen is unknown. No clone much larger than this one lies a single base away; base qualities are absent.

The CDR3 covers 15 residues, taking in both the cysteine and the phenylalanine. The only DNA kept is the CDR3, 45 bases in frame from the first base. V gives up 4 bases and J gives up 1 base, and the segment between their germline ends measures 13 bases. CDR1 and CDR2 were assigned from the germline V gene as SGHAT and FQNNGV. The donors were healthy, HIV-negative adults with no recently reported acute infections or vaccinations. Every donor was a Caucasian adult residing in Nashville, Tennessee, USA. CD4+ T cells were enriched by magnetic negative selection, after which naive cells were positively selected on CD45RA and the negative fraction was taken as the memory subset. Blood was collected by leukapheresis, and PBMCs were isolated by Ficoll-Histopaque density gradient centrifugation and then cryopreserved in liquid nitrogen vapor phase. Analytical flow cytometry was used to check the purity and quantity of each magnetically sorted T cell population. Genomic DNA was isolated from every sorted fraction and measured by UV absorbance on a Nanodrop 2000c.

Using the deep immunoSEQ assay, TCR CDR3 regions were amplified from genomic DNA by multiplex PCR. For each cell subset, the extracted genomic DNA was distributed evenly across all wells of several immunoSEQ 96-well plates, and each plate served as one replicate. Each replicate PCR for sorted subsets received around 200 ng genomic DNA, equal to roughly 30,000 T cell genomes. Purified libraries were measured with a Qubit 3.0 fluorometer, size-checked on a Bioanalyzer 2100, and measured again with the KAPA Library Quantification kit. A separate single-read 150-cycle Illumina NextSeq 550 flow cell was used to sequence each immunoSEQ 96-well plate. Per the source publication's procedure: Because the immunoSEQ output included only junctional sequences and no quality scores, the filtering could not be the same as the filtering used for full-length reads. To assign V/J genes and CDR3, sequences were annotated using PyIR, a Python wrapper for IgBLAST v1.9, with IMGT germline references. Any read was removed if the V/J assignment was weak (E-value above 1e-6), the CDR3 was missing, or the read contained stop codons, out-of-frame junctions, or ambiguous translated residues. V3J clonotypes were defined by identical inferred V gene, J gene, and CDR3 amino acid sequence. Percentage overlap between repertoires was computed as shared unique clonotypes divided by the size of the smaller repertoire. Repertoire richness was assessed with RTK rarefaction, the Chao1 estimator, and Recon v2.1 estimates of unobserved clonotypes. OLGA was used to compute generation probabilities for all TCRbeta clonotypes that the gDNA method yielded from four donors. Here the immuneACCESS table is served through TCRdb, limited to in-frame sequences with V and J called. Missing clones are a known gap in these copies; in checked studies unresolved V genes cover under half, and the rest lacks a known reason. The DNA gave D and trimming, while V, J and clone size come from that table. The sample contains about 700,000 clones, less than 85% of them found a single time. Around 1.6% of the sample is in the top ten clones.

Here is what the overall study found, with its caveats: Estimated clonotype richness was generally larger for naive than for memory subsets. The genetic and exposure-history diversity represented was limited by the small number of donors. Across four donors, approximately 4.9% of naive CD4, roughly 3.3% of naive CD8, roughly 2.2% of memory CD4, and approximately 0.42% of memory CD8 clonotypes were shared. Compared with non-shared clonotypes, clonotypes shared by all four sorted-subset donors had higher generation probabilities. Sampling was restricted to blood, and TCR repertoires in tissue are likely to differ from TCR repertoires in blood. Pairwise subsampling led to the expectation that sequencing depth would affect the degree of clonotype sharing among donors. Even with the large sequencing depth, rarefaction of the sorted-subset datasets indicated that sequencing was incomplete.

The TCR comes from a woman between 25 and 40 years old in good health. The chain links TRBV11-2 with TRBJ1-1; the D gene remains uncertain. Sequencing was performed on memory CD4+ T cells sorted from blood. Interpreted using the paper, the cell subset or site label stands for: CD45RA-negative fraction. The DNA reads as follows: TGTGCCAGCAGCTCCCCAGGTTCGCCGAACACTGAAGCTTTCTTT. Its protein reads: CASSSPGSPNTEAFF.